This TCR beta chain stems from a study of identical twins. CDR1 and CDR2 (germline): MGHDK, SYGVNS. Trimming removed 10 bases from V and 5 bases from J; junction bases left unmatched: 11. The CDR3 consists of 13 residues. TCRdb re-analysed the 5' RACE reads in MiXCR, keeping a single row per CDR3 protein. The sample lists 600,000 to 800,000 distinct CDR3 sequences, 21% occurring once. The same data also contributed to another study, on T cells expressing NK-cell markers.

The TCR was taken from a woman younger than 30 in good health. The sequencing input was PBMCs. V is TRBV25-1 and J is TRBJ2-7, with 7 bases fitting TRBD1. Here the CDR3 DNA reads TGTGCCATCGGCCGGGACAGTGGACACGAGCAGTACTTC. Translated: CAIGRDSGHEQYF.